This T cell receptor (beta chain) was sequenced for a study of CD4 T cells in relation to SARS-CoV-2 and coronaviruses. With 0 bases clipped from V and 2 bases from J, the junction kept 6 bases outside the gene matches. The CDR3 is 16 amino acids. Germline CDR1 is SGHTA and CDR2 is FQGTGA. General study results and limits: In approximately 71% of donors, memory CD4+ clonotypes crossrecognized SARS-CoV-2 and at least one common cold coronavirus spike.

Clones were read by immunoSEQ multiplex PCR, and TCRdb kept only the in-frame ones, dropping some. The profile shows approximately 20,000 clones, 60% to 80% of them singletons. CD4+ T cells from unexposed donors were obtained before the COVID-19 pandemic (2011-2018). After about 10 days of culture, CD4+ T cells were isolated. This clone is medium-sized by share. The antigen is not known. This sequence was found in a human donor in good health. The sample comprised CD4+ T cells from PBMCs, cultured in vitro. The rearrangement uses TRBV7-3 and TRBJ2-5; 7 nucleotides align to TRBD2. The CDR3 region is CASSLTASGLQETQYF. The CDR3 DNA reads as TGTGCCAGCAGCTTAACAGCTAGCGGACTTCAAGAGACCCAGTACTTC.